Reported below is one T cell receptor beta chain. What it binds is not known. V shed 1 base and J shed 0 bases, with 16 bases lying between them. Germline V gene data show CDR1 as MGHRA and CDR2 as YSYEKL. The CDR3 is 19 amino acids. Using immunoSEQ multiplex PCR, the repertoire was profiled, and TCRdb retains in-frame clones only, with some absent. The sample holds over 60,000 clones, around 76% seen once. Antigen-specific CD4+ T cells were expanded (with viral peptide pools) by the ViraFEST assay ahead of sequencing. Having been cultured for approximately ten days, the cells underwent CD4+ T cell isolation. Among the vaccine recipients, none had a prior SARS-CoV-2 infection, and nucleocapsid antibodies were negative. The data belong to a study of vaccination effects on CD4 cells after COVID-19. Notes on the study in general: Whether induced by infection or by vaccine, clones showed marked clonal contraction late after vaccination. In healthy vaccinees, only 1 of 255 vaccine-induced clones cross-reacted with common cold coronaviruses.

The clonotype comes from a human donor who received a COVID-19 vaccine. The material was CD4+ T cells from PBMCs cultured with HCoV-NL63 spike peptides, obtained before COVID-19 vaccination. The chain joins TRBV4-1 to TRBJ1-6; D unclear. The CDR3 region is CASSQAGRPPSSYNSPLHF. The CDR3 bases are TGCGCCAGCAGCCAAGCTGGCAGACCACCTTCCTCCTATAATTCACCCCTCCACTTT.